The sequence of this T cell receptor (beta chain) was determined in a study of blood T cell repertoires in COVID-19. In the source study's methods: For nucleated cells, counts were estimated from reference gene primer amplification. TCRdb's table, derived via immunoSEQ multiplex PCR, lists solely in-frame clones and lacks some. V, J and clone size reflect that table, while D and trimming were determined from the DNA. The sample lists approximately 220,000 clones; 70% to 90% were seen once. Cohort assignment relied on participant-reported clinical history. Either two negative PCRs, clearance, or symptom resolution qualified Cohort 3 donors as recovered. Per the germline V gene, CDR1 is SNHLY and CDR2 is FYNNEI. This CDR3 has 14 residues. The V end was cut by 3 bases, the J end by 1 base, with 9 bases between.

The sequenced sample was PBMCs or T cells enriched from blood (not recorded which). This rearrangement joins TRBV2 to TRBJ1-1; D is perhaps TRBD1 (5 bases). The receptor was derived from a man aged 30-40 years who had recovered from COVID-19. The CDR3 DNA sequence: TGTGCCAGCAGTGAGGCGGGACGGAACACTGAAGCTTTCTTT. It codes for CASSEAGRNTEAFF.